Sample share makes the clone carrying this TCR beta chain medium-sized. The antigen is unknown. The study assayed about 10^5 TCR templates per sample. Clones were sequenced by immunoSEQ multiplex PCR, and TCRdb holds only the in-frame ones, with some missing. The table shows approximately 15,000 clones, with over 40% occurring only once. For less than seven days at 37°C, the mixed lymphocyte reaction cells were kept in coculture. This entry is derived from a study of siplizumab effects on memory and regulatory T cells. Germline-derived CDR1 and CDR2 are SGHTS and YDEGEE. The length of the CDR3 is 13 residues. Deletions cut 3 bases from V and 4 bases from J, with 10 bases between. Study conclusions and caveats: Significant reduction of alloreactive sequences traceable to unstimulated CD4+ memory cells was observed with siplizumab.

The receptor was isolated from a human donor in good health; the cells came from an allogeneic mixed lymphocyte reaction. Some clones in this sample may be carry-over from other donors' samples. Sample: CFSE-low (dividing) CD4+ T cells sorted from an allogeneic mixed lymphocyte reaction. V gene TRBV5-8 combines with J gene TRBJ1-2; D unclear. This CDR3 is CASSSDAFYGYTF. CDR3 nucleotides: TGTGCCAGCAGCTCCGACGCCTTCTATGGCTACACCTTC.